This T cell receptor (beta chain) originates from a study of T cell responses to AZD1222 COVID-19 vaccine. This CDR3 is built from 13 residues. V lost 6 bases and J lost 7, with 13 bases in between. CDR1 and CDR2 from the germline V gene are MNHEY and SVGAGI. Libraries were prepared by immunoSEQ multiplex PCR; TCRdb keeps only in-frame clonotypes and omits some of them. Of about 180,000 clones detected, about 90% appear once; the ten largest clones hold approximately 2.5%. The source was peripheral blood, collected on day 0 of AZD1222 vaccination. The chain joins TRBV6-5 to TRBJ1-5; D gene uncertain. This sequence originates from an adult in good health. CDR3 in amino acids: CASRNSGQQPQHF. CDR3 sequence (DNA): TGTGCCAGCAGGAACAGTGGGCAACAGCCCCAGCATTTT.